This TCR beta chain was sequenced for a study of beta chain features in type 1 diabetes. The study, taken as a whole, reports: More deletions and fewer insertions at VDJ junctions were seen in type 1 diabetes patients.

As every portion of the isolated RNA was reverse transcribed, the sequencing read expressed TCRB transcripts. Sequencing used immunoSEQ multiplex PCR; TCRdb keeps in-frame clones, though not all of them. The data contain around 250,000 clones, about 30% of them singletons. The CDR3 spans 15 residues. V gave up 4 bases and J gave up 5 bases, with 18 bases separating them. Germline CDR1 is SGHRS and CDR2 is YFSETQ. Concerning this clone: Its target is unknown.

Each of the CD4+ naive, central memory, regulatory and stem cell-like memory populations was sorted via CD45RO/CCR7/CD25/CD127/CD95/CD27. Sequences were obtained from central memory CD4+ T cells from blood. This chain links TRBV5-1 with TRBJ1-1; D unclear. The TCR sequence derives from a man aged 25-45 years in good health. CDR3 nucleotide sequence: TGCGCCAGCAGCCCGACCGGGCCTTTCGGGACTGAAGCTTTCTTT. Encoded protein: CASSPTGPFGTEAFF.